The source of this TCR beta chain is a study of blood T cell repertoires in COVID-19. Study overall: Acute-phase and convalescent COVID-19 samples originated in the United States, Italy and Spain. T cells, B-cell-depleted T cells, or PBMCs supplied cDNA or gDNA.

Between the trimmed V and J ends, which lost 1 base and 7 bases, there was a span of 10 bases. Germline-derived CDR1 and CDR2 are SEHNR and FQNEAQ (reference sequence). This CDR3 spans 13 amino acids. Per the original data handling: The assay estimated nucleated cells by amplifying reference gene primers. Libraries were prepared by immunoSEQ multiplex PCR; TCRdb keeps only in-frame clonotypes and omits some of them. That table furnishes V, J and clone size, whereas the DNA furnished D and trimming. The sample has fewer than 95,000 clones, almost 90% seen once; the top ten hold roughly 4.8%. The rearrangement joins TRBV7-9 to TRBJ1-2; possibly TRBD1 for D (6 bases). This receptor was obtained from a woman older than 75 with acute or convalescent COVID-19. What was sequenced was peripheral blood. CDR3 amino acids: CASSLGDNRGYTF. CDR3 nucleotides: TGTGCCAGCAGCTTAGGGGACAACCGTGGCTACACCTTC.